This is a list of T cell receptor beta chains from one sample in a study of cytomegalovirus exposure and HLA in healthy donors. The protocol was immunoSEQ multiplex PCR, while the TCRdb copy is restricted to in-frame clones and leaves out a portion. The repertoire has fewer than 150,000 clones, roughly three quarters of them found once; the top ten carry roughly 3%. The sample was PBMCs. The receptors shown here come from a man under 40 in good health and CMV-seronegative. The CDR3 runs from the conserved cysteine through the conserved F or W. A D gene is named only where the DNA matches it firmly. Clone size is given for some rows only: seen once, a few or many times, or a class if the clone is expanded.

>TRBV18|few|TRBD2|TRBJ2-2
CASSPGLVSNTGELFF
TGTGCCAGCTCACCGGGACTAGTGTCGAACACCGGGGAGCTGTTTTTT
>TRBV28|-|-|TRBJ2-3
CASSVTVEDTQYF
TGTGCCAGCAGTGTGACAGTGGAAGATACGCAGTATTTT
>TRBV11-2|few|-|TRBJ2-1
CASQVGGGNEQFF
TGTGCCAGCCAGGTCGGGGGAGGCAATGAGCAGTTCTTC
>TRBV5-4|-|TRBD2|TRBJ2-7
CASSVSGTSSLKYF
TGTGCCAGCAGCGTATCCGGGACTAGTTCTTTAAAGTACTTC
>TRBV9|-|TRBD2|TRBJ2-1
CASSQAGNEQFF
TGTGCCAGCAGTCAAGCGGGGAATGAGCAGTTCTTC
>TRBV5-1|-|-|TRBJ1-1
CASSSTGTEAFF
TGCGCCAGCAGCTCGACGGGCACTGAAGCTTTCTTT
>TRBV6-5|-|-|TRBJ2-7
CASSYRQAYEQYF
TGTGCCAGCAGTTACCGGCAGGCCTACGAGCAGTACTTC
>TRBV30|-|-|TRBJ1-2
CALPSSYGYTF
TGTGCCCTGCCCTCGAGTTATGGCTACACCTTC
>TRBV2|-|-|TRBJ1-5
CASSRADQPQHF
TGTGCCAGCAGCAGGGCCGATCAGCCCCAGCATTTT
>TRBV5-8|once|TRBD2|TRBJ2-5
CASSLELGTSGFQETQYF
TGTGCCAGCAGCTTGGAGCTCGGGACTAGCGGCTTCCAAGAGACCCAGTACTTC
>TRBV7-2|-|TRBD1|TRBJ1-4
CASSPGGQGSVFGLFF
TGTGCCAGCAGCCCAGGTGGACAGGGATCGGTTTTTGGGCTGTTTTTT
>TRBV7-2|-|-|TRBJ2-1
CASSLRDNEQFF
TGTGCCAGCAGCTTACGGGATAATGAGCAGTTCTTC
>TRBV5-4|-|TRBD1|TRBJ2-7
CASSLAGGPSYEQYF
TGTGCCAGCAGCTTGGCAGGGGGCCCCTCCTACGAGCAGTACTTC
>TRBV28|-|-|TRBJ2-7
CASSSPSTTSSSGSYEQYF
TGTGCCAGCAGCTCTCCCTCCACCACTAGCTCCAGCGGTTCCTACGAGCAGTACTTC
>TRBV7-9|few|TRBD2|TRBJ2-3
CASSFWGGRAADTQYF
TGTGCCAGCAGCTTCTGGGGCGGGAGGGCAGCAGATACGCAGTATTTT
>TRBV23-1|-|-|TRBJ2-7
CASSQSQLVTPTDEQYF
TGCGCCAGCAGTCAGTCACAGCTCGTCACCCCTACCGACGAGCAGTACTTC
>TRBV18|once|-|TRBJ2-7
CASSPPTNPHEQYF
TGTGCCAGCTCACCACCCACAAACCCTCACGAGCAGTACTTC
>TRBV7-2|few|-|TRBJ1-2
CASSRKGDYGYTF
TGTGCCAGCAGCCGCAAGGGGGACTATGGCTACACCTTC
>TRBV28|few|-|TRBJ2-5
CATQGGASLFQETQYF
TGTGCCACCCAGGGGGGCGCTTCCCTTTTCCAAGAGACCCAGTACTTC
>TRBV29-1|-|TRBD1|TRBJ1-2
CSVRWTGGSGGYTF
TGCAGCGTCCGATGGACAGGGGGATCGGGTGGCTACACCTTC
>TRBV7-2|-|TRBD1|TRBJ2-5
CASSLTGPQETQYF
TGTGCCAGCAGCTTGACAGGGCCCCAAGAGACCCAGTACTTC
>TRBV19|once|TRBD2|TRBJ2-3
CASSKLAGGRDTQYF
TGTGCCAGTAGTAAACTAGCGGGGGGACGAGATACGCAGTATTTT
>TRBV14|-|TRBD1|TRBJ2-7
CASSQDRGRGTYEQYF
TGTGCCAGCAGCCAAGATCGAGGCAGGGGGACCTACGAGCAGTACTTC
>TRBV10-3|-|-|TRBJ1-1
CAITGVLNTEAFF
TGTGCCATCACAGGGGTCCTGAACACTGAAGCTTTCTTT
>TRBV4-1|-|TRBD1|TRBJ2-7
CASSVPGQGREQYF
TGCGCCAGCAGTGTGCCGGGACAGGGTCGCGAGCAGTACTTC
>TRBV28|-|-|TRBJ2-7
CASSLSSPSSYEQYF
TGTGCCAGCAGTTTATCGTCTCCTAGCTCCTACGAGCAGTACTTC
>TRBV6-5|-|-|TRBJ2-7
CASTVTSTGEQYF
TGTGCCAGCACCGTGACTAGTACAGGCGAGCAGTACTTC
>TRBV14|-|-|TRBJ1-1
CASSQNYGGTEAFF
TGTGCCAGCAGCCAAAATTACGGGGGTACTGAAGCTTTCTTT
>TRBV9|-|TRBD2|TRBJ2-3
CASSVGIGRVLIGTDTQYF
TGTGCCAGCAGCGTAGGGATTGGGAGGGTTCTGATCGGCACAGATACGCAGTATTTT
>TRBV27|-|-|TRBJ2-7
CASSHGTFPYEQYF
TGTGCCAGCAGTCATGGGACATTTCCCTACGAGCAGTACTTC
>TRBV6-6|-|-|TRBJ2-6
CASSFNSGANVLTF
TGTGCCAGCAGTTTTAACTCTGGGGCCAACGTCCTGACTTTC
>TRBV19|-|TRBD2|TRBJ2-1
CASSSPGLARGNEQFF
TGTGCCAGTAGTTCTCCGGGACTAGCGAGGGGGAATGAGCAGTTCTTC
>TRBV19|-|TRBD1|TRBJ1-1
CASSIPWSGQGARFKMNTEAFF
TGTGCCAGTAGTATTCCTTGGTCGGGACAGGGGGCCCGATTTAAGATGAACACTGAAGCTTTCTTT
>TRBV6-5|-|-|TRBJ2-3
CASSYWGQPASTQYF
TGTGCCAGCAGTTATTGGGGCCAGCCGGCGAGCACGCAGTATTTT
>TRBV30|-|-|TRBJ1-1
CAWSIGENTEAFF
TGTGCCTGGAGTATCGGGGAAAACACTGAAGCTTTCTTT
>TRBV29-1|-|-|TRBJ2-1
CSVEYGAYNEQFF
TGCAGCGTTGAATACGGGGCCTACAATGAGCAGTTCTTC
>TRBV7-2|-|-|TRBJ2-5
CASSVRQVTQETQYF
TGTGCCAGCAGCGTCAGACAGGTGACCCAAGAGACCCAGTACTTC
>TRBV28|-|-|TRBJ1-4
CASRGPAEDEKLFF
TGTGCCAGCAGGGGCCCGGCTGAAGATGAAAAACTGTTTTTT
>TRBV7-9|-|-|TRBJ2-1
CASSLGSAREQFF
TGTGCCAGCAGCCTTGGATCCGCTAGGGAGCAGTTCTTC
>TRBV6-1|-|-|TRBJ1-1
CASHLGQSTEAFF
TGTGCCAGCCATCTTGGACAGAGCACTGAAGCTTTCTTT
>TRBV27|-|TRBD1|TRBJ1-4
CASRPRDRANEKLFF
TGTGCCAGCAGGCCCAGGGACAGGGCTAATGAAAAACTGTTTTTT